This entry concerns a single T cell receptor beta chain. Its antigen remains unknown. These data belong to a study of blood T cells in healthy people across ages. Each sample used at least 6 million PBMCs. Primers used in a second PCR of roughly 6 to 11 cycles were a sample-barcoded 5' primer and a J-beta primer mix. Every sample gave at least 2.5 million paired-end reads containing CDR3. TCRdb recomputed calls from the 5' RACE reads with MiXCR, one row per CDR3 protein. The sample lists about 1 million distinct CDR3 sequences, 45% seen once, with 18% in the top ten. The J segment lost 7 bases and the V segment lost 4 bases, leaving 2 bases of the junction unmatched. Germline assignment: CDR1 SQVTM and CDR2 ANQGSEA. The CDR3 has 11 residues. Notes on the study in general: Older individuals had lower TCR beta diversity per million T cells (the decline was roughly linear). Both naive CD4+ cell counts and diversity were greater in long-lived donors than in aged donors.

Sequencing was done on a sample of blood. The chain couples TRBV29-1 to TRBJ1-2, with 8 positions matching TRBD1. The origin of this receptor is a woman aged 60-75 years in good health. The CDR3, as DNA: TGCAGCGTTGGGGACAGGCTTGGCTACACCTTC. This gives the protein CSVGDRLGYTF. The variable domain in full, with the rest retrieved from reference TRBV29-1 and TRBJ1-2, is SAVISQKPSRDICQRGTSLTIQCQVDSQVTMMFWYRQQPGQSLTLIATANQGSEATYESGFVIDKFPISRPNLTFSTLTVSNMSPEDSSIYLCSVGDRLGYTFGSGTRLTVV.